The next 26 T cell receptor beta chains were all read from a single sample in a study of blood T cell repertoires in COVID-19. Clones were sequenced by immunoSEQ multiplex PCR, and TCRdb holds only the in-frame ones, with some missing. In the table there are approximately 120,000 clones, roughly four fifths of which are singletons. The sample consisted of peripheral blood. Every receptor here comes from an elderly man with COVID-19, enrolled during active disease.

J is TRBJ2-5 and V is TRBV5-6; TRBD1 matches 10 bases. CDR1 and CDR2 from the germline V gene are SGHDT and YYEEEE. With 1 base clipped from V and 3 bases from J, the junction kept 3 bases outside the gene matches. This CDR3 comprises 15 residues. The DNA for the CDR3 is TGTGCCAGCAGCTTGTCCGGGACAGGGGAAGAGACCCAGTACTTC. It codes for CASSLSGTGEETQYF.

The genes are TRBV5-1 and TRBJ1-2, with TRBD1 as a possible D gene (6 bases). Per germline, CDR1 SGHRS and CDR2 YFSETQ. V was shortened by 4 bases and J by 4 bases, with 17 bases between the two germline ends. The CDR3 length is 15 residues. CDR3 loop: CASSPYRVQSYGYTF. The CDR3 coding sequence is TGCGCCAGCAGCCCCTACAGGGTTCAGAGCTATGGCTACACCTTC.

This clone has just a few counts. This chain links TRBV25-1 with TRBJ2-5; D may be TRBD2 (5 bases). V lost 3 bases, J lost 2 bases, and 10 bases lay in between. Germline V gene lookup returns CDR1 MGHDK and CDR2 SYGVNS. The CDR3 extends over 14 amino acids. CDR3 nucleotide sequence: TGTGCCAGCAGTGATTCAGAGCGGCAAGAGACCCAGTACTTC. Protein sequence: CASSDSERQETQYF.

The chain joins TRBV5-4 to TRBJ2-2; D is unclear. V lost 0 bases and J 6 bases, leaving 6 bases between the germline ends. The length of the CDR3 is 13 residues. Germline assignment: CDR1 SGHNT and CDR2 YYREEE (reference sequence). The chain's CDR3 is CASSLDGAGELFF. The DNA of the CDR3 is TGTGCCAGCAGCTTGGACGGAGCCGGGGAGCTGTTTTTT.

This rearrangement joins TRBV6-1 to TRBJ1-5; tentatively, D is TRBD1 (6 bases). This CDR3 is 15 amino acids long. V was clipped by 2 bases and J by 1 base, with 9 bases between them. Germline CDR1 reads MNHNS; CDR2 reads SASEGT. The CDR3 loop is CASSETGRSNQPQHF. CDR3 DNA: TGTGCCAGCAGTGAAACAGGGCGGAGCAATCAGCCCCAGCATTTT.

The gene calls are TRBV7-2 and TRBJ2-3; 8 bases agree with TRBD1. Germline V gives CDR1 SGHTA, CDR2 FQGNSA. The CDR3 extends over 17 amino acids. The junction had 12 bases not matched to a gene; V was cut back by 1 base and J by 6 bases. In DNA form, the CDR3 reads TGTGCCAGCAGCTTAGGTCTGGGACAGGAAAATGGGGATACGCAGTATTTT. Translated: CASSLGLGQENGDTQYF.

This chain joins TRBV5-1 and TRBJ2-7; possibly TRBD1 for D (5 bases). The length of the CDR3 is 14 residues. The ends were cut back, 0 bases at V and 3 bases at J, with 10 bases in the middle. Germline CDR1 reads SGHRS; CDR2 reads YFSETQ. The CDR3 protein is CASSLVRGGYEQYF. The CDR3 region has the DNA TGCGCCAGCAGCTTGGTAAGGGGCGGCTACGAGCAGTACTTC.

As DNA, the CDR3 is TGTGCCAGCAGTAGGAGTTTGCCAAATTCACCCCTCCACTTT. Its translation: CASSRSLPNSPLHF. The chain uses TRBV28 and TRBJ1-6; no clear D gene. V lost 5 bases and J lost 7, with 12 bases in between. The CDR3 runs 14 residues. Germline loops: CDR1 MDHEN, CDR2 SYDVKM.

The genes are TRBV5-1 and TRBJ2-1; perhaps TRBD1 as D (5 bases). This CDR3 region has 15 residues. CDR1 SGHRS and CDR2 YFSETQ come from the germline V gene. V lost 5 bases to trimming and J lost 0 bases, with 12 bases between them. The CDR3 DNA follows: TGCGCCAGCAGGCAAGACAGTTACTCCTACAATGAGCAGTTCTTC. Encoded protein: CASRQDSYSYNEQFF.

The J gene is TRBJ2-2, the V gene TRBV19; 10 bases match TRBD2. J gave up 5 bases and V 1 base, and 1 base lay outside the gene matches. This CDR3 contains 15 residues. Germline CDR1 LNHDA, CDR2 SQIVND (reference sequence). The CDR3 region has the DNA TGTGCCAGTAGTATAGCAGCGGGAGGGACCGGGGAGCTGTTTTTT. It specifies CASSIAAGGTGELFF. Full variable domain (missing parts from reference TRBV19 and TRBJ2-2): DGGITQSPKYLFRKEGQNVTLSCEQNLNHDAMYWYRQDPGQGLRLIYYSQIVNDFQKGDIAEGYSVSREKKESFPLTVTSAQKNPTAFYLCASSIAAGGTGELFFGEGSRLTVL.

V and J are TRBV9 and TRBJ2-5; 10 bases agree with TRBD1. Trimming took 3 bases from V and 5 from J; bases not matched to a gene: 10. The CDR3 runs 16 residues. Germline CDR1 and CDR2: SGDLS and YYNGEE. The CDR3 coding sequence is TGTGCCAGCAGCGCCACGGACAGGGGGTTGTGGGAGACCCAGTACTTC. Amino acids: CASSATDRGLWETQYF.

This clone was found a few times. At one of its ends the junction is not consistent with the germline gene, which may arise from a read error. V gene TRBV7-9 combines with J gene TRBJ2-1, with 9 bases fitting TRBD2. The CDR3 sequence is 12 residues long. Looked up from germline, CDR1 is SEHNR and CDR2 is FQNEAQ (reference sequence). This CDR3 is CASSLIERGAIF. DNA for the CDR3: TGTGCCAGCAGCTTAATCGAGCGGGGGGCGATCTTC.

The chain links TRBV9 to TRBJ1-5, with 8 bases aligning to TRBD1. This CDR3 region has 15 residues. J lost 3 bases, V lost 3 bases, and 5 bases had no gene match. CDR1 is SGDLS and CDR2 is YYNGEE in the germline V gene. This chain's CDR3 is CASSAGTGVNQPQHF. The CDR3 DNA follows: TGTGCCAGCAGCGCCGGGACAGGCGTCAATCAGCCCCAGCATTTT.

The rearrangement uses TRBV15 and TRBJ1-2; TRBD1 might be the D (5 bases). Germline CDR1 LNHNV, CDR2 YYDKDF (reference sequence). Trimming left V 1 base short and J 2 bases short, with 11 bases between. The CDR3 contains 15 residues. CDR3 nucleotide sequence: TGTGCCACCAGCAGAGGGGGGGAGGAGAACTATGGCTACACCTTC. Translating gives CATSRGGEENYGYTF.

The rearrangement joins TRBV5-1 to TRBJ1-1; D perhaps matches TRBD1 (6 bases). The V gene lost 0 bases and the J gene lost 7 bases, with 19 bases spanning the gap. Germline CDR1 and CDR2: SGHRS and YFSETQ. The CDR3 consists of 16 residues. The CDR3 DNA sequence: TGCGCCAGCAGCTTGGGCGGCCGGGGGGCTTTTGGTGAAGCTTTCTTT. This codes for CASSLGGRGAFGEAFF. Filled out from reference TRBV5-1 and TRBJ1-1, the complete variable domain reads KAGVTQTPRYLIKTRGQQVTLSCSPISGHRSVSWYQQTPGQGLQFLFEYFSETQRNKGNFPGRFSGRQFSNSRSEMNVSTLELGDSALYLCASSLGGRGAFGEAFFGQGTRLTVV.

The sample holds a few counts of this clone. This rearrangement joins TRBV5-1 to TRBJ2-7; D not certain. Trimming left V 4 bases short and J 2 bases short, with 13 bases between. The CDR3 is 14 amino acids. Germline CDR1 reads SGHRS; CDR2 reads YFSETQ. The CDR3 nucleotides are TGCGCCAGCAGCCCAGTAAACTACCCCTACGAGCAGTACTTC. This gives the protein CASSPVNYPYEQYF.

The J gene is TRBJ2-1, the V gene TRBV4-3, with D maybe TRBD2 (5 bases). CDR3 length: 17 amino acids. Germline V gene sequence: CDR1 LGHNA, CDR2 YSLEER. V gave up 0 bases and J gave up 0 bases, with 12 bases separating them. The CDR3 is CASSQDLRTLSYNEQFF. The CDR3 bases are TGCGCCAGCAGCCAAGATTTAAGGACTCTCTCCTACAATGAGCAGTTCTTC.

CDR3 sequence (DNA): TGCGCCAGCAGCGCAGGGACTAGCACAGATACGCAGTATTTT. This encodes CASSAGTSTDTQYF. The chain combines TRBV5-1 with TRBJ2-3, with D tentatively TRBD2 (6 bases). This CDR3 region has 14 residues. Trimming left V 4 bases short and J 0 bases short, with 9 bases between. Germline-derived CDR1 and CDR2 are SGHRS and YFSETQ.

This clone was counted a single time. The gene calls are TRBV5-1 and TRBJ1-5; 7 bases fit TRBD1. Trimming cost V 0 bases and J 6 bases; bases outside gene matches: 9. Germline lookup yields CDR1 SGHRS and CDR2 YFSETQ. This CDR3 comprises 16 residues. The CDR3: CASSLAGRGDGQPQHF. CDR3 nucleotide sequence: TGCGCCAGCAGCTTGGCCGGCAGGGGGGACGGTCAGCCCCAGCATTTT.

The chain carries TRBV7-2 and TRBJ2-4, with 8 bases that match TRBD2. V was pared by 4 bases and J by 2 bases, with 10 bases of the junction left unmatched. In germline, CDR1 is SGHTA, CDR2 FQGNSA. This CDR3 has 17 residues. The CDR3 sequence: CASSSLSGGVTKNIQYF. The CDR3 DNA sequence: TGTGCCAGCAGCTCCTTATCCGGGGGGGTGACCAAAAACATTCAGTACTTC.

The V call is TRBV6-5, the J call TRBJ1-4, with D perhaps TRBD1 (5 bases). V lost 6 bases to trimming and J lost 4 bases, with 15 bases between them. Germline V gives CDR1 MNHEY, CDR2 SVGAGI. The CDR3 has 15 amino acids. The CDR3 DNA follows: TGTGCCAGCAGGCGCCAGGGCGACCTTAATGAAAAACTGTTTTTT. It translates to CASRRQGDLNEKLFF.

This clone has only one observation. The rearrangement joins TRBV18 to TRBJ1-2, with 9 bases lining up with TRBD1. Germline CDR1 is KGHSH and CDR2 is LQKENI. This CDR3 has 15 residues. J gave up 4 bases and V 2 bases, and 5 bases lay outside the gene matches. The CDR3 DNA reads TGTGCCAGCTCACCAAACGGACAGGGGCGCTATGGCTACACCTTC. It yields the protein CASSPNGQGRYGYTF.

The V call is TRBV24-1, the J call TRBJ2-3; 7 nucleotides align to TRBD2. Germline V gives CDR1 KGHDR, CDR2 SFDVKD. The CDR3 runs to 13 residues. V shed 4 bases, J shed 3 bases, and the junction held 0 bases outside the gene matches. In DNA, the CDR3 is TGTGCCACCAGTGAGGGGGGGACAGATACGCAGTATTTT. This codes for CATSEGGTDTQYF.

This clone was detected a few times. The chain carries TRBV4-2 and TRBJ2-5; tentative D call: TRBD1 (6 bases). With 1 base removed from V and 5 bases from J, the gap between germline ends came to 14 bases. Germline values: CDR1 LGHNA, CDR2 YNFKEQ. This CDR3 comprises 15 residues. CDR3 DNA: TGTGCCAGCAGCCAAGTTCTGGGGGCCGGTGAGACCCAGTACTTC. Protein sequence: CASSQVLGAGETQYF.

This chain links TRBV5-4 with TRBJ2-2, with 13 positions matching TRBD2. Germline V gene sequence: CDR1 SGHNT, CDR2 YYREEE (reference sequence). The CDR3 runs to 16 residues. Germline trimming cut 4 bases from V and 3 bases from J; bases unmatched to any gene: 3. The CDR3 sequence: CASSPGLAGDTGELFF. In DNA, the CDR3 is TGTGCCAGCAGCCCTGGACTAGCGGGAGACACCGGGGAGCTGTTTTTT.

CDR3 sequence (DNA): TGTGCCAGCAGCCAGTCGAGCGCCAGGGTAAGCTCTGGGGCCAACGTCCTGACTTTC. This sequence encodes CASSQSSARVSSGANVLTF. The J gene is TRBJ2-6, the V gene TRBV4-2, with TRBD1 as a possible D gene (5 bases). The V end was cut by 3 bases, the J end by 0 bases, with 18 bases between. The CDR3 spans 19 residues. The germline V gene has CDR1 LGHNA and CDR2 YNFKEQ.